This TCR beta chain was obtained from a study of cytomegalovirus exposure and HLA in healthy donors (dated by TCRdb to the late 2010s). In the study overall: An earlier analysis of roughly 610 of the donors reported roughly 300 Gb of sequence data and 117 million unique TCR beta sequences obtained from 150 million to 200 million T cells. An earlier analysis of 500 to 650 of the donors applied high-throughput TCR beta sequencing to assess whether each TCR beta V gene segment acted as functional or pseudogenic. The aim of the study was to test whether cataloging public T cell receptors could identify signatures of past pathogen exposure. A later genetic analysis used genome-wide SNP genotypes for about 60% of the 666 donors, treating that subset as a discovery cohort. All discovery cohort repertoires had been generated using a single sequencing platform. Among around 400 genotyped donors of the cohort, an average of roughly 230,000 unique TCR beta nucleotide sequences was sequenced per donor, of which about 19% were non-productive. Roughly 5 DR-DQ haplotypes were handled as single units for association and clustering, since linkage in the cohort was strong. Rather than drawing on any new phenotypic data, the later analysis identified candidate immune exposures from TCR beta sequences and the way those sequences occurred across donors. Typing coverage differed by locus: A, B, C, DRB1 and DQB1 were typed in roughly 620-640 donors, DQA1 in 500 to 550, DPA1 in some 610, and DPB1 in approximately 450. In addition to the first cohort of around 670 subjects, a separate validation cohort of over 90 different subjects was used. Using immunosequencing, the study profiled T cell repertoires from about 610 subjects and related those repertoires to cytomegalovirus serostatus. Alongside the repertoire data, information on donor age, sex, ethnicity and CMV serostatus was compiled. Roughly 310 gigabases of sequencing data and tens of millions of unique TCR sequences were included in an early release covering 550 to 800 HLA-typed donors. The genetic ancestry cluster associated with self-reported Caucasian donors included over 80% of the approximately 410 genotyped donors. A later analysis re-analyzed previously published TCR beta repertoires from approximately 670 donors and added high-resolution HLA genotyping to study TCR occurrence patterns. HLA typing covered class I and class II loci at four-digit resolution. To predict cytomegalovirus infection status, the study brought together high-throughput TCR immunosequencing, statistical association of individual TCRs with disease status, and machine learning.

V is clipped by 2 bases and J by 4 bases, and the sequence between their germline boundaries is 25 bases long. For CDR1 and CDR2, the germline V gene lists MRHNA and SNTAGT. The CDR3 spans 19 residues, from the cysteine through the phenylalanine. Only CDR3 DNA remains: 57 bases, in frame from the first base. The cohort comprised 670 or so healthy bone marrow donors. At the time of sampling, every cohort member was nominally healthy, though immune exposures that went unrecorded were likely present. The donor tested CMV seronegative, placing the donor among the approximately 360 seronegative members of the cohort. Each donor provided a peripheral blood sample, and peripheral blood mononuclear cells were used for TCR beta sequencing. The Qiagen DNeasy Blood Extraction Kit was used to extract genomic DNA from the blood cell samples. Notes on this clone: The target of this receptor is not known. The record has no base qualities; no much larger clone is one base away.

Libraries were made using the immunoSEQ multiplex PCR assay. For the multiplex PCR, a mixture combining 60 forward primers for TCR Vbeta segments and 13 reverse primers for TCR Jbeta segments was used. The CDR3 region of rearranged TCR beta genes was amplified from genomic DNA with a multiplex PCR assay. Amplified TCR beta libraries were sequenced as 87-base-pair reads on the Illumina HiSeq System. The study's processing was this. A later analysis tallied tens of millions of unique TCR beta chains across the 666 repertoires, and 10 million to 11 million of those chains were shared by two or more donors. Raw reads were error-corrected and collapsed into unique sequences by a nearest-neighbor algorithm in which closely related sequences were merged to remove PCR and sequencing errors. V, D and J gene segments were assigned by aligning CDR3 sequences to IMGT reference sequences. For a sequence to be retained, a match of at least six nucleotides to both a V gene segment and a J gene segment was required. Rearrangements were called productive when the CDR3 lacked stop codons and stayed in frame with V and J; all others were non-productive. CDR3 was defined according to IMGT convention as the region running from the second conserved V-encoded cysteine to the conserved J-encoded phenylalanine. The earlier analysis of about 590 of the donors excluded sequences that lacked an unambiguous match to a single V gene segment. An earlier analysis of fewer than 750 of the donors classified V segments as functional when productive rearrangements were above 56.7% and as segregating when the standard deviation between donors was above 5%. A statistical classification framework was built for diagnosing cytomegalovirus status from the catalog of TCR beta chain sequences. In a later analysis, V and J genes were assigned by comparing TCR nucleotide sequences against IMGT/GENE-DB human TR gene sequences. In a later analysis, CDR3 sequences and most-parsimonious VDJ recombination scenarios were assigned using the TCRdist pipeline. In a later analysis, every TCR beta chain was defined by the combination of its CDR3 amino acid sequence and its V-gene family, and reads without a unique V-gene family were dropped. In a later analysis, approximately 640 highly shared, low-generation-probability nucleotide sequences were removed to address suspected cross-contamination and a sequencing artifact. In a later analysis, a clonal expansion index was calculated for each public chain from normalized within-repertoire ranks of inferred template counts. In a later analysis, generation probabilities were computed using a VDJ recombination model fitted to out-of-frame rearrangements, and the results were checked against IGoR. A later analysis scored TCR-TCR, TCR-HLA and TCR-CMV co-occurrence with hypergeometric tests, applying a repertoire-size bias correction to TCR pairs. In a later analysis, false discovery rates were estimated by permuting HLA or CMV assignments 20 times. A later analysis grouped co-occurring TCRs with DBSCAN, adding TCRdist sequence similarity when clustering within HLA-allele-positive subsets. Repertoires with fewer than 30,000 or more than 120,000 public chains were left out of co-occurrence clustering, as were five repertoires with anomalous nucleotide sharing. Imported from immuneACCESS, the table was reduced by TCRdb to in-frame sequences with V and J called. These copies leave out some clones; in studies compared against another copy, an unresolved V gene accounts for under half, and the cause of the remainder is not known. The V and J calls and clone size were taken over from that table, and D and trimming were inferred from the DNA. This sample comprises approximately 170,000 clones, 70% to 80% of them detected only once. 1.5% to 1.7% of the sample goes to the ten largest clones.

Summary of the overall study and its limitations: Because the 87-base-pair reads could not distinguish some IMGT-functional V segments, including TRBV6-2 and TRBV6-3, those segments were excluded. A later genetic analysis associated a missense DCLRE1C variant with V-gene and J-gene trimming of TCR beta chains, and an independent cohort replicated the association. Broadly in line with IMGT annotations, most TCR beta V segments showed up in productive rearrangements about 87% or about 30% of the time in an earlier analysis of 450 to 750 of the donors. In a later analysis, over 15,000 TCR beta sequences were associated with specific HLA alleles at a false discovery rate of 0.05. Because HLA typing was missing for some donors at each locus, association tests included only the typed subset. The study listed 164 TCR beta chains as associated with cytomegalovirus. Because counts were too low, roughly 17 rarely observed V segments, including chromosome 9 orphons, were left out of the earlier analysis of 587 of the donors. Assigning TCR associations to individual alleles was difficult when HLA alleles, especially DR and DQ, strongly co-occurred. A cluster of highly shared sequence variants was judged likely to be a technical artifact of the sequencing pipeline. Across donors, most TCR sequences were observed very rarely, whereas some public TCRs were present in many individuals. According to a later genetic analysis, donors in an Asian-associated ancestry cluster had fewer N-insertions in productive TCRs than the approximately 650-donor mean. Immune exposure information for the cohort was limited to CMV serostatus. In this cohort, only TCR beta chains were sequenced, and detectable features were limited by the absence of alpha or paired-chain data. Correlated functional status among segregating V segments might be attributable to linkage disequilibrium, but an unknown experimental factor could not be ruled out. Cytomegalovirus status was reported to be diagnosed by the classifier with high specificity and sensitivity in both the original and validation cohorts. A few of the identified cytomegalovirus-associated TCR beta chains were confirmed in vitro to be specific for cytomegalovirus antigens. According to a later analysis, TCR association rates differed among HLA loci, with DRB1 alleles showing the most associated TCRs and HLA-C alleles showing the fewest. A further reported finding was that TCR beta sequences accurately predicted the HLA-A and HLA-B alleles for most subjects in the first cohort. The authors suggested that the approach could potentially be generalized to other disease states and immunological phenotypes. Roughly uniform sequencing depth across donors was assumed in presence/absence analyses, although this assumption may not hold. According to a later analysis, parvovirus B19, influenza, CMV and Epstein-Barr virus appeared linked to several top co-occurrence clusters. According to a later analysis, most CMV-associated TCR beta chains appeared to be HLA-restricted, and the HLA associations seemed to be driven largely by CMV exposure. Compared with equally common non-associated chains, HLA-associated TCR beta chains in a later analysis were more clonally expanded and had lower generation probabilities.

The sequence derives from a man aged 35 to 55 in good health and CMV-seronegative. The sequencing sample was made of PBMCs. Recombination connected TRBV6-4 to TRBJ2-3; TRBD2 is a possible D gene, resting on 6 matching bases. For the CDR3, the sequence is CASSDRLSIRGTFPDTQYF. The sequenced DNA is TGTGCCAGCAGTGACCGGCTCAGTATTCGAGGGACTTTCCCAGATACGCAGTATTTT.